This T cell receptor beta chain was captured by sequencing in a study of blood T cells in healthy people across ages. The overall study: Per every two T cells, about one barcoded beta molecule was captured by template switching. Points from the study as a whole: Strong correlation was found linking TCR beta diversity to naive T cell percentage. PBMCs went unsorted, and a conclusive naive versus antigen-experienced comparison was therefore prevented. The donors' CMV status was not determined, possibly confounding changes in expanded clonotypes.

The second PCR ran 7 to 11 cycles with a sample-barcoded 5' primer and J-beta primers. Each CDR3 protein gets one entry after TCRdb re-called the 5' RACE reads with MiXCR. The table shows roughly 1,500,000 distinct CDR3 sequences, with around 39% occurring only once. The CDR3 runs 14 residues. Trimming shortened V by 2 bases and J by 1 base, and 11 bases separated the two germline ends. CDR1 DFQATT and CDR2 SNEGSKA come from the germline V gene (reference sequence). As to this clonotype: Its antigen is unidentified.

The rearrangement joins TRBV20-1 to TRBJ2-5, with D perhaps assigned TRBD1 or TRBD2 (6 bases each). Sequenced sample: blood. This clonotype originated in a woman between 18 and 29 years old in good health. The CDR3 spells CSARRRGIQETQYF. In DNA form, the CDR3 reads TGCAGTGCTAGAAGGAGGGGGATCCAAGAGACCCAGTACTTC.